A selection of T cell receptor beta chains follows, all from one sample in a study of OX40 agonist ivuxolimab in advanced cancers. Only in-frame clones appear in the TCRdb table, and some are missing; sequencing was by immunoSEQ multiplex PCR. Of 40,000 to 50,000 clones in the sample, around nine tenths are singletons; the top ten hold 9.5% to 13%. The source material was CD4+ or CD8+ T cells sorted from blood, sampled in a trial of the OX40 agonist ivuxolimab. The receptors derive from an adult with an advanced solid tumor such as melanoma, head and neck, liver or kidney cancer. The CDR3 runs from the conserved cysteine through the conserved F or W. Fields, in order: J gene, clone size, D gene, V gene, CDR3 protein, CDR3 DNA. The D gene is left open where the match is weak. Expanded clones get a size class; other rows say once, few or many, or leave the size out.

TRBJ1-1 NA NA TRBV6-5 CASSLTATMNTEAFF TGTGCCAGCAGTCTGACAGCCACCATGAACACTGAAGCTTTCTTT
TRBJ2-3 NA NA TRBV11-2 CASSLVLRAADTQYF TGTGCCAGCAGCTTAGTCCTTAGGGCGGCAGATACGCAGTATTTT
TRBJ2-2 NA NA TRBV7-8 CASSLGTITGELFF TGTGCCAGCAGCTTAGGCACTATAACCGGGGAGCTGTTTTTT
TRBJ2-7 NA NA TRBV11-1 CASKQTLSGEQYF TGTGCCAGCAAACAGACTTTATCGGGGGAGCAGTACTTC
TRBJ2-7 NA TRBD2 TRBV13 CASSRRREVGEQYF TGTGCCAGCAGCCGCCGGCGGGAGGTGGGCGAGCAGTACTTC
TRBJ1-1 few NA TRBV6-6 CAASGTLNTEAFF TGTGCCGCCTCCGGGACTTTGAACACTGAAGCTTTCTTT
TRBJ2-5 few TRBD2 TRBV9 CASSVEGRGGAQETQYF TGTGCCAGCAGCGTAGAAGGGCGGGGAGGGGCCCAAGAGACCCAGTACTTC
TRBJ2-7 NA TRBD1 TRBV29-1 CSVVGGLSYEQYF TGCAGCGTTGTAGGGGGCCTCTCCTACGAGCAGTACTTC
TRBJ2-1 NA NA TRBV21-1 CASSKGLYLKFPNPYNEQFF TGTGCCAGCAGCAAAGGGCTTTACCTTAAATTTCCTAACCCTTACAATGAGCAGTTCTTC
TRBJ1-5 NA NA TRBV10-3 CAISESGGGPDQPQHF TGTGCCATCAGTGAGTCGGGGGGCGGACCGGATCAGCCCCAGCATTTT
TRBJ2-5 NA NA TRBV5-4 CASSLYTDLETQYF TGTGCCAGCAGCTTGTACACCGATTTAGAGACCCAGTACTTC
TRBJ2-1 NA NA TRBV5-1 CASSFYGGNNEQFF TGCGCCAGCAGCTTCTACGGGGGCAATAATGAGCAGTTCTTC
TRBJ2-7 NA NA TRBV21-1 CASSSTAVKYEQYF TGTGCCAGCAGCTCGACGGCGGTTAAATACGAGCAGTACTTC
TRBJ2-7 once TRBD2 TRBV28 CATTGRAVPYEQYF TGTGCCACTACCGGGAGGGCCGTTCCCTACGAGCAGTACTTC
TRBJ2-1 NA NA TRBV27 CASSSPPSSYNEQFF TGTGCCAGCAGTTCCCCCCCGAGCTCCTACAATGAGCAGTTCTTC
TRBJ2-5 NA NA TRBV20-1 CSAPNRTQYF TGCAGTGCTCCGAACCGGACCCAGTACTTC
TRBJ2-3 NA TRBD2 TRBV2 CASRGYPGGSDTQYF TGTGCCAGCAGAGGGTATCCGGGGGGGTCAGATACGCAGTATTTT
TRBJ2-3 NA NA TRBV11-1 CASSLATWNPPTDTQYF TGTGCCAGCAGCTTAGCGACGTGGAATCCTCCCACAGATACGCAGTATTTT
TRBJ1-2 once TRBD1 TRBV19 CASRPGQGSNYGYTF TGTGCCAGTAGACCGGGACAGGGCTCGAACTATGGCTACACCTTC
TRBJ1-1 few NA TRBV6-5 CASKAGGSTEAFF TGTGCCAGCAAAGCGGGGGGAAGCACTGAAGCTTTCTTT
TRBJ2-3 once TRBD2 TRBV4-1 CASSLGLAPYSRASTDTQYF TGCGCCAGCAGCCTCGGACTAGCGCCTTACTCCCGTGCTAGCACAGATACGCAGTATTTT
TRBJ2-7 NA TRBD1 TRBV7-7 CASSLGSGQGYEQYF TGTGCCAGCAGCTTAGGGTCGGGACAGGGCTACGAGCAGTACTTC
TRBJ1-1 NA NA TRBV7-3 CASSLARTTEAFF TGTGCCAGCAGCTTAGCTCGGACCACTGAAGCTTTCTTT
TRBJ1-2 NA NA TRBV5-4 CASRPGGDFRGYTF TGTGCCAGCAGACCCGGTGGGGACTTCAGAGGCTACACCTTC
TRBJ2-7 NA TRBD2 TRBV4-1 CASSPRTRLAGDDEQYF TGCGCCAGCAGCCCTCGAACTCGACTAGCGGGAGATGACGAGCAGTACTTC
TRBJ1-5 NA NA TRBV4-2 CASSQDLGQFNQPQHF TGTGCCAGCAGCCAAGATTTAGGGCAGTTCAATCAGCCCCAGCATTTT
TRBJ1-2 NA NA TRBV14 CASSPEQGRFNYGYTF TGTGCCAGCAGCCCCGAACAGGGCCGTTTTAACTATGGCTACACCTTC
TRBJ2-1 medium-sized NA TRBV6-6 CASSYSGSTWDNEQFF TGTGCCAGCAGTTACTCAGGCAGCACATGGGACAATGAGCAGTTCTTC
TRBJ2-1 NA TRBD2 TRBV25-1 CASSTLREGRYNEQFF TGTGCCAGCAGTACCCTCCGGGAGGGCCGCTACAATGAGCAGTTCTTC
TRBJ2-2 NA NA TRBV6-6 CASSITGTNTGELFF TGTGCCAGCAGCATCACTGGGACGAACACCGGGGAGCTGTTTTTT
TRBJ1-5 NA NA TRBV28 CASSFRDSNQPQHF TGTGCCAGCAGTTTCAGGGATAGCAATCAGCCCCAGCATTTT
TRBJ1-1 NA NA TRBV27 CASIRNTEAFF TGTGCCAGCATTCGGAACACTGAAGCTTTCTTT
TRBJ2-2 NA NA TRBV7-6 CASKANTGELFF TGTGCCAGCAAGGCGAACACCGGGGAGCTGTTTTTT
TRBJ2-7 NA NA TRBV30 CAWSLGRTYEQYF TGTGCCTGGAGTCTAGGCCGGACCTACGAGCAGTACTTC
TRBJ2-1 NA NA TRBV11-2 CASSLSGGNYNEQFF TGTGCCAGCAGCTTATCAGGGGGGAATTACAATGAGCAGTTCTTC
TRBJ2-7 NA TRBD2 TRBV6-5 CASSELAGGHEQYF TGTGCCAGCAGTGAACTAGCGGGAGGGCACGAGCAGTACTTC
TRBJ1-3 once TRBD1 TRBV30 CAWSAADRPGNTIYF TGTGCCTGGAGCGCGGCGGACAGGCCTGGAAACACCATATATTTT
TRBJ1-1 once NA TRBV4-3 CASSQDPPGGETEAFF TGCGCCAGCAGCCAAGACCCCCCGGGGGGGGAAACTGAAGCTTTCTTT
TRBJ1-5 NA TRBD1 TRBV5-6 CASSSGQEYNQPQHF TGTGCCAGCAGTTCTGGACAGGAGTACAATCAGCCCCAGCATTTT
TRBJ1-5 NA NA TRBV9 CASSVAGDSNQPQHF TGTGCCAGCAGCGTAGCCGGAGATAGCAATCAGCCCCAGCATTTT
TRBJ2-1 NA TRBD2 TRBV9 CASSVRGSSYNEQFF TGTGCCAGCAGCGTACGCGGGAGCTCCTACAATGAGCAGTTCTTC
TRBJ2-1 NA TRBD2 TRBV7-7 CASSLGGLAGNEQFF TGTGCTAGCAGCTTAGGAGGGCTAGCGGGCAATGAGCAGTTCTTC
TRBJ2-1 NA NA TRBV5-1 CASSPSSGPLLYNEQFF TGCGCCAGCAGCCCGAGTTCTGGGCCGCTCCTTTACAATGAGCAGTTCTTC
TRBJ1-1 NA NA TRBV19 CASSIGTGTTEAFF TGTGCCAGTAGTATTGGGACCGGGACCACTGAAGCTTTCTTT
TRBJ2-2 few TRBD2 TRBV7-9 CATGTSGRTGELFF TGTGCCACCGGGACTAGCGGGAGGACCGGGGAGCTGTTTTTT
TRBJ1-6 NA TRBD1 TRBV5-5 CASSLTGVNSPLHF TGTGCCAGCAGCTTGACAGGGGTTAATTCACCCCTCCACTTT
TRBJ1-1 NA TRBD1 TRBV27 CASRGSTDRGVTTEAFF TGTGCCAGCAGAGGATCCACGGACAGGGGCGTAACCACTGAAGCTTTCTTT
TRBJ2-1 NA NA TRBV6-5 CASQTNTYNEQFF TGTGCCAGCCAAACAAACACCTACAATGAGCAGTTCTTC
TRBJ2-3 NA NA TRBV5-6 CASSFELSDTQYF TGTGCCAGCAGCTTTGAGTTATCGGATACGCAGTATTTT
TRBJ2-2 NA TRBD2 TRBV7-7 CASSSTSGVGTGELFF TGTGCCAGCAGCTCGACAAGCGGGGTGGGGACCGGGGAGCTGTTTTTT
TRBJ2-7 NA TRBD1 TRBV19 CASSTGQGVYEQYF TGTGCCAGTAGTACGGGACAGGGAGTCTACGAGCAGTACTTC
TRBJ2-7 NA TRBD1 TRBV14 CASTPGTGWTEQYF TGTGCCAGCACCCCCGGGACAGGGTGGACCGAGCAGTACTTC
TRBJ1-2 NA NA TRBV9 CASSVGGYGYTF TGTGCCAGCAGCGTAGGTGGCTATGGCTACACCTTC
TRBJ2-3 NA TRBD1 TRBV5-6 CASRLLDRGSTDTQYF TGTGCCAGCAGGCTTCTCGACAGGGGATCAACAGATACGCAGTATTTT
TRBJ2-7 NA NA TRBV25-1 CASSESGPYEQYF TGTGCCAGCAGTGAGAGCGGCCCCTACGAGCAGTACTTC